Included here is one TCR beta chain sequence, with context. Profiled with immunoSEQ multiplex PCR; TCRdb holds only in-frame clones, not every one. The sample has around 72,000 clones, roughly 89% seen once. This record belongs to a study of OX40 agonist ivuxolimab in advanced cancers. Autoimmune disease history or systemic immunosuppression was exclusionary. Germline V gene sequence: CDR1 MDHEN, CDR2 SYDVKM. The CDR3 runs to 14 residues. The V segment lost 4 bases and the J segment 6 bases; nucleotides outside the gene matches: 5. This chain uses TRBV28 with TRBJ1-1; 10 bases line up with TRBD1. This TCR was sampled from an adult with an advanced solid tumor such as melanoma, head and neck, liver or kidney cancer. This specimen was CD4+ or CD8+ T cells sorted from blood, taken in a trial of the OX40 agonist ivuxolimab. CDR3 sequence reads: CASSSYGQGAEAFF. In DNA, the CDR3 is TGTGCCAGCAGTTCCTACGGACAGGGGGCTGAAGCTTTCTTT.